This T cell receptor beta chain was retrieved from a study of blood T cell repertoires in COVID-19. Followed longitudinally, the Seattle patients had been enrolled during active infection. The germline gives CDR1 MGHRA, CDR2 YSYEKL. The length of the CDR3 is 15 residues. The ends lost 4 bases at V and 3 bases at J; junction bases unmatched: 4. The assay was immunoSEQ multiplex PCR, and TCRdb's table has in-frame clones only and misses some. The table lists roughly 200,000 clones, roughly 86% of them singletons, with 10% in the top ten. This sequence joins TRBV4-1 and TRBJ2-3; 10 nucleotides agree with TRBD2. The sequenced sample was peripheral blood. This receptor was obtained from a woman between 45 and 60 years old with COVID-19, enrolled during active disease. CDR3 in amino acids: CASSLLAGTTDTQYF. The CDR3, as DNA: TGCGCCAGCAGCCTACTAGCGGGGACTACAGATACGCAGTATTTT.